Described below is a single T cell receptor (beta chain) sequence and its context. Its specificity is not known. Here immunoSEQ multiplex PCR was the method, and the copy in TCRdb shows in-frame clones only, minus some. The sample lists about 87,000 clones; under 95% were seen once. The sample is drawn from a study of Tregs in tolerant kidney transplant recipients. V was pared by 1 base and J by 5 bases, with 2 bases of the junction left unmatched. CDR1 is SGHRS, CDR2 YFSETQ, per germline. The CDR3 length is 16 residues. General observations from the study: Tregs expanded with activated donor B cells seemed most donor-specific. In tolerant patients, donor-specific Tregs outgrew total Tregs, suggesting antigen-driven expansion.

This receptor was identified in a human donor who received a combined kidney and bone marrow transplant. Sequences were derived from CD4+ T cells from blood, sampled before the transplant. V usage is TRBV5-1 and J usage is TRBJ2-5, with 16 bases matching TRBD2. CDR3 sequence reads: CASSLLGLAGGETQYF. For the CDR3, the DNA is TGCGCCAGCAGCTTGCTGGGACTAGCGGGAGGGGAGACCCAGTACTTC.